This T cell receptor beta chain was documented in a study of blood T cell repertoires in COVID-19. Study summary: Material from acute and convalescent COVID-19 was sourced from the United States, Italy and Spain. T cells, B-cell-depleted T cells, or PBMCs provided the cDNA or gDNA that served as material.

In the original workflow: Estimates of nucleated cell counts were drawn from the amplification of reference gene primers. The assay was immunoSEQ multiplex PCR, and TCRdb's table has in-frame clones only and misses some. For V, J and clone size, that table is used; D and trimming come from the DNA. The repertoire holds 95,000 to 150,000 clones, with almost 80% as singletons. This CDR3 spans 10 amino acids. Trimming took off 6 bases at V and 6 bases at J, with 7 bases between the two ends. Germline CDR1 is SQVTM and CDR2 is ANQGSEA. The chain uses TRBV29-1 and TRBJ2-3; possibly TRBD1 for D (5 bases). The source of this sequence is a human donor in a cohort sampled during active COVID-19. The sequencing input was peripheral blood. CDR3 nucleotide sequence: TGCAGCGTAAGACAGGATACGCAGTATTTT. Translation gives CSVRQDTQYF.